The 18 T cell receptor beta chains given below trace back to one sample, sequenced in a study of blood T cell repertoires in COVID-19. The repertoire was sequenced with immunoSEQ multiplex PCR; TCRdb's copy has only in-frame clones and lacks some. This table holds 150,000 to 200,000 clones, roughly nine tenths found once. The sequenced sample was peripheral blood. All receptors come from a man aged 55 to 70 with acute or convalescent COVID-19.

The chain links TRBV18 to TRBJ2-2; 9 bases agree with TRBD1. The CDR3 is made up of 19 amino acids. The trim removed 1 base at V and 2 bases at J, leaving 11 bases unmatched. Germline values: CDR1 KGHSH, CDR2 LQKENI. This CDR3 is CASSPRIPGQGRNTGELFF. The CDR3, as DNA: TGTGCCAGCTCACCACGAATTCCGGGACAGGGTCGTAACACCGGGGAGCTGTTTTTT.

The J gene is TRBJ2-4, the V gene TRBV6-2 or TRBV6-3, with TRBD1 matching 8 bases. The junction had 5 bases not matched to a gene; V was cut back by 0 bases and J by 4 bases. The germline gives CDR1 MNHEY, CDR2 SVGEGT. The CDR3 runs to 16 residues. Here the CDR3 reads CASSYSSGGKKNIQYF. CDR3 DNA: TGTGCCAGCAGTTACTCGTCAGGGGGCAAGAAAAACATTCAGTACTTC.

The chain joins TRBV7-2 to TRBJ2-1; 10 bases fit TRBD1. The V gene's germline CDR1 is SGHTA and CDR2 FQGNSA. The CDR3 contains 16 residues. The junction had 16 bases not matched to a gene; V was cut back by 6 bases and J by 11 bases. As DNA, the CDR3 is TGTGCCAGCAGGACTGGACAGGGGGATTCCGGGCCGAAGCAGTTCTTC. This translates into CASRTGQGDSGPKQFF.

The chain joins TRBV11-2 to TRBJ1-1, with unresolved D. The germline V and J ends were trimmed by 6 bases and 3 bases, with 14 bases remaining between them. This CDR3 has 14 residues. Germline lookup yields CDR1 SGHAT and CDR2 FQNNGV. The CDR3 is CASRLGDFDTEAFF. In DNA form, the CDR3 reads TGTGCCAGCAGATTGGGTGACTTTGACACTGAAGCTTTCTTT.

The V call is TRBV5-5, the J call TRBJ2-5, with D perhaps matching TRBD1 (6 bases). The germline V and J ends were trimmed by 6 bases and 0 bases, with 9 bases remaining between them. Looked up from germline, CDR1 is SGHKS and CDR2 is YYEKEE (reference sequence). The CDR3 runs to 13 residues. For the CDR3, the DNA is TGTGCCAGCACCACAGGGAACCAAGAGACCCAGTACTTC. As protein: CASTTGNQETQYF.

This chain uses TRBV6-1 with TRBJ2-1; possibly TRBD2 for D (6 bases). The length of the CDR3 is 16 residues. The V end was cut by 1 base, the J end by 2 bases, with 12 bases between. Germline loops: CDR1 MNHNS, CDR2 SASEGT. CDR3 region: CASSEEEGAPYNEQFF. In DNA, the CDR3 is TGTGCCAGCAGTGAAGAGGAGGGAGCCCCCTACAATGAGCAGTTCTTC.

The chain joins TRBV2 to TRBJ1-2, with TRBD1 matching 10 bases. Looked up from germline, CDR1 is SNHLY and CDR2 is FYNNEI. This CDR3 spans 14 amino acids. The V and J ends lost 2 bases and 7 bases, in that order; junction bases with no gene match: 4. The CDR3 is CASSERGQGSGYTF. The DNA of the CDR3 is TGTGCCAGCAGTGAAAGGGGACAGGGGTCTGGCTACACCTTC. Based on the CDR3 plus reference TRBV2 and TRBJ1-2, the full variable domain is EPEVTQTPSHQVTQMGQEVILRCVPISNHLYFYWYRQILGQKVEFLVSFYNNEISEKSEIFDDQFSVERPDGSNFTLKIRSTKLEDSAMYFCASSERGQGSGYTFGSGTRLTVV.

This sequence joins TRBV6-5 and TRBJ1-6; 7 positions match TRBD1. Germline V gene lookup returns CDR1 MNHEY and CDR2 SVGAGI. The CDR3 extends over 15 amino acids. V gave up 0 bases and J gave up 10 bases; unmatched junction bases: 6. The CDR3 sequence is CASSYSSTGRSPLHF. CDR3 nucleotide sequence: TGTGCCAGCAGTTACTCATCGACAGGGCGATCACCCCTCCACTTT.

V gene TRBV5-1 combines with J gene TRBJ2-3; 12 bases fit TRBD2. Germline V gene sequence: CDR1 SGHRS, CDR2 YFSETQ. The CDR3 totals 17 residues. V lost 2 bases to trimming and J lost 1 base; unmatched junction nucleotides: 5. The CDR3 bases are TGCGCCAGCAGCTTCGCTAGCGGGGGGGAAGGCACAGATACGCAGTATTTT. This encodes CASSFASGGEGTDTQYF.

The chain carries TRBV6-1 and TRBJ2-5; D ambiguous. The CDR3 is 12 amino acids. V was clipped by 2 bases and J by 6 bases, with 7 bases between them. Per the germline V gene, CDR1 is MNHNS and CDR2 is SASEGT. CDR3 region: CASSELGKTQYF. CDR3 in DNA: TGTGCCAGCAGTGAACTGGGCAAGACCCAGTACTTC.

The chain carries TRBV30 and TRBJ1-5, with D possibly being TRBD1 (5 bases). Germline V CDR1 and CDR2: GTSNPN, SVGIG (reference sequence). The CDR3 runs to 15 residues. Trimming took off 1 base at V and 0 bases at J, with 10 bases between the two ends. In nucleotides, the CDR3 is TGTGCCTGGAGTGAGATGACAGTTAGCAATCAGCCCCAGCATTTT. Translation: CAWSEMTVSNQPQHF.

In this sample, this clone turned up a few times. V is TRBV3-1 (or the pseudogene TRBV3-2) and J is TRBJ1-4; the D gene is possibly TRBD1 (5 bases). The germline gives CDR1 LGHDT, CDR2 YNNKEL (reference sequence). The CDR3 loop spans 13 amino acids. The V and J ends lost 3 bases and 8 bases respectively, with 10 bases between them. Written as DNA, the CDR3 is TGTGCCAGCAGCCAGACAGTGCACGAAAAACTGTTTTTT. Translated: CASSQTVHEKLFF.

The rearrangement joins TRBV19 to TRBJ1-5, with 8 bases lining up with TRBD1. Germline-derived CDR1 and CDR2 are LNHDA and SQIVND (reference sequence). This CDR3 has 15 residues. V was pared by 4 bases and J by 5 bases, with 7 bases of the junction left unmatched. The CDR3: CASSTGQGWDQPQHF. As DNA, the CDR3 is TGTGCCAGTAGTACCGGACAGGGCTGGGATCAGCCCCAGCATTTT. Complete variable domain (other parts from reference TRBV19 and TRBJ1-5): DGGITQSPKYLFRKEGQNVTLSCEQNLNHDAMYWYRQDPGQGLRLIYYSQIVNDFQKGDIAEGYSVSREKKESFPLTVTSAQKNPTAFYLCASSTGQGWDQPQHFGDGTRLSIL.

As DNA, the CDR3 is TGTGCCAGCAGCAGTGGGAGGCAGGGGGTAGGTACGCAGTATTTT. This codes for CASSSGRQGVGTQYF. The chain uses TRBV3-1 (or the pseudogene TRBV3-2) and TRBJ2-3, with D perhaps matching TRBD1 (7 bases). V lost 5 bases, J lost 8 bases, and 20 bases lay in between. The CDR3 loop spans 15 amino acids. From germline, CDR1 is LGHDT and CDR2 YNNKEL (reference sequence).

This chain connects TRBV11-2 to TRBJ1-2; 8 positions agree with TRBD1. Losses at the gene ends were 2 bases for V and 4 bases for J; bases not matched to a gene: 9. There are 16 residues in the CDR3. Germline V gene sequence: CDR1 SGHAT, CDR2 FQNNGV. This chain's CDR3 is CASSLRGTDRAYGYTF. CDR3 sequence (DNA): TGTGCCAGCAGCTTAAGGGGCACGGACAGGGCCTATGGCTACACCTTC.

V usage is TRBV10-3 and J usage is TRBJ2-3; 9 bases align to TRBD1. CDR1 is ENHRY, CDR2 SYGVKD, per germline. The ends lost 6 bases at V and 1 base at J; junction bases unmatched: 2. The CDR3 contains 14 residues. CDR3 amino acids: CAIRDRGGTDTQYF. For the CDR3, the DNA is TGTGCCATCAGGGACAGGGGCGGCACAGATACGCAGTATTTT.

The chain links TRBV5-4 to TRBJ2-2; no firm D call. Germline CDR1 is SGHNT and CDR2 is YYREEE (reference sequence). Trimming took off 4 bases at V and 5 bases at J, with 9 bases between the two ends. There are 13 residues in the CDR3. The CDR3 sequence: CASSRRETGELFF. CDR3 coding DNA: TGTGCCAGCAGCCGTAGAGAAACCGGGGAGCTGTTTTTT. Full variable domain (missing parts from reference TRBV5-4 and TRBJ2-2): ETGVTQSPTHLIKTRGQQVTLRCSSQSGHNTVSWYQQALGQGPQFIFQYYREEENGRGNFPPRFSGLQFPNYSSELNVNALELDDSALYLCASSRRETGELFFGEGSRLTVL.

The chain employs TRBV19 and TRBJ2-7, with 7 bases matching TRBD1. Per the germline V gene, CDR1 is LNHDA and CDR2 is SQIVND (reference sequence). V shed 3 bases, J shed 3 bases, and the junction held 8 bases outside the gene matches. This CDR3 is built from 15 residues. CDR3 nucleotides: TGTGCCAGTAGTATGGGGGCAGGGGGAAACTACGAGCAGTACTTC. It codes for CASSMGAGGNYEQYF.